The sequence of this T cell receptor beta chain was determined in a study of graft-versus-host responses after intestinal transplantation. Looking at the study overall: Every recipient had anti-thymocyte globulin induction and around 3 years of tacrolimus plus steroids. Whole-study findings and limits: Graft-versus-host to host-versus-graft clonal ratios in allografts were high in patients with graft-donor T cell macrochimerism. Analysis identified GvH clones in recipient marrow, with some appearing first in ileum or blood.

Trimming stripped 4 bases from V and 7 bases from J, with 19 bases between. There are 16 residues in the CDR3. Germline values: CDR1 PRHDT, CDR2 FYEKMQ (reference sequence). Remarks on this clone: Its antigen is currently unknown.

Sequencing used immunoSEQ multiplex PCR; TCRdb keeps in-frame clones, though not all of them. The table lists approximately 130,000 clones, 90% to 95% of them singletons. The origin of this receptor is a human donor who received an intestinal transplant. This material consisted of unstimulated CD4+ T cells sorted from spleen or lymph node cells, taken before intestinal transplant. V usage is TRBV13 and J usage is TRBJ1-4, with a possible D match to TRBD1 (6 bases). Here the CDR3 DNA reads TGTGCCAGCAGCTCCGGCGTCCGGGCAGGGGTTGAAAAACTGTTTTTT. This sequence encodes CASSSGVRAGVEKLFF.